This TCR beta chain was retrieved from a study of cytomegalovirus exposure and HLA in healthy donors. Assay: immunoSEQ multiplex PCR; the TCRdb copy retains only in-frame clones and omits some. The sample includes around 200,000 clones, 80% to 90% of them seen just once. The CDR3 loop spans 17 amino acids. Germline V gene lookup returns CDR1 LNHNV and CDR2 YYDKDF (reference sequence). The V segment lost 3 bases and the J segment 6 bases; nucleotides outside the gene matches: 10. V gene TRBV15 combines with J gene TRBJ1-4; the match to TRBD1 covers 10 bases. The sequenced material came from PBMCs. The TCR sequence derives from a woman in her 30s in good health and CMV-seronegative. In DNA form, the CDR3 reads TGTGCCACCAGCAGCCCGCGACAGGGGGCAGAAGATGAAAAACTGTTTTTT. Protein: CATSSPRQGAEDEKLFF.